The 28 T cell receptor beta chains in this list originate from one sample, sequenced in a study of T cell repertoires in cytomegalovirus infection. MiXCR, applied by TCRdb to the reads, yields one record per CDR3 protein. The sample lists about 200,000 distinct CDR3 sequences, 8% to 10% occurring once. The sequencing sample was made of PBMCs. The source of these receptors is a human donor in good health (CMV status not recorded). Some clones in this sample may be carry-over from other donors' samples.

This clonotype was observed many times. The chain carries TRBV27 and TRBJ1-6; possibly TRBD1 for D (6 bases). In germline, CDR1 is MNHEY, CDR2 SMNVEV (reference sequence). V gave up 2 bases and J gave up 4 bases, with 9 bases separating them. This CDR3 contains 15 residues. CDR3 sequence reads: CASSLKGQYNSPLHF. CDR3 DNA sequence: TGTGCCAGCAGTTTAAAGGGACAATATAATTCACCCCTCCACTTT.

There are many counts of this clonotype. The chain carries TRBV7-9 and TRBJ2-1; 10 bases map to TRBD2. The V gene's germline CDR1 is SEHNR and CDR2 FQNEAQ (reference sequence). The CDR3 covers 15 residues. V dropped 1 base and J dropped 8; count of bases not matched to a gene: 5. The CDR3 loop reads CASSLVLAGGDEQFF. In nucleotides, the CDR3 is TGTGCCAGCAGCTTAGTCTTAGCGGGAGGCGATGAGCAGTTCTTC.

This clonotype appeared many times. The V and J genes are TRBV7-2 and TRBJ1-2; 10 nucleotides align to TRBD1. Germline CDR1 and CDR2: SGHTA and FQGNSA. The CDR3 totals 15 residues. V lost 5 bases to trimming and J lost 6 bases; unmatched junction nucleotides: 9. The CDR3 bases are TGTGCCAGCAGCCTCCCGGGACAGGGGATACATGGCTACACCTTC. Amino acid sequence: CASSLPGQGIHGYTF.

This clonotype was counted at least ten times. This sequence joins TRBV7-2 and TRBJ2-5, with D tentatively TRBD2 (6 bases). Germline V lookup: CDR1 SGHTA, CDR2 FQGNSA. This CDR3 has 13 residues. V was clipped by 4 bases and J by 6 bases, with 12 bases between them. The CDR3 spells CASSSAGGKTQYF. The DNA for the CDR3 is TGTGCCAGCAGCTCCGCCGGGGGAAAGACCCAGTACTTC.

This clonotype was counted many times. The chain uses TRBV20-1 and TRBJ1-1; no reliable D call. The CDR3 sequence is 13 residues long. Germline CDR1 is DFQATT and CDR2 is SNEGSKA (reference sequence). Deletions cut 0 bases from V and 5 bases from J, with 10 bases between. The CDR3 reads CSARDVGITEAFF. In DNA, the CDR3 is TGCAGTGCTAGAGATGTAGGGATTACTGAAGCTTTCTTT.

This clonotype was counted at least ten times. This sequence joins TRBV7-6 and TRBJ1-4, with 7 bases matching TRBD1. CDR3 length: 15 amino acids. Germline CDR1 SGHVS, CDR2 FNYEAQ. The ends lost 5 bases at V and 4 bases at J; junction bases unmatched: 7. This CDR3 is CASSADRANNEKLFF. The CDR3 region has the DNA TGTGCCAGCAGCGCCGACAGGGCTAATAATGAAAAACTGTTTTTT. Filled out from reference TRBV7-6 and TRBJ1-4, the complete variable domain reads GAGVSQSPRYKVTKRGQDVALRCDPISGHVSLYWYRQALGQGPEFLTYFNYEAQQDKSGLPNDRFSAERPEGSISTLTIQRTEQRDSAMYRCASSADRANNEKLFFGSGTQLSVL.

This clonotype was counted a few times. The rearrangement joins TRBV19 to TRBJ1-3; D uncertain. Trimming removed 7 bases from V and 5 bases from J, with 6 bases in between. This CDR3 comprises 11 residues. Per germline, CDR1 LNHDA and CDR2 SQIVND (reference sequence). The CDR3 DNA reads TGTGCCAGTATCGCTAGAAACACCATATATTTT. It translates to CASIARNTIYF.

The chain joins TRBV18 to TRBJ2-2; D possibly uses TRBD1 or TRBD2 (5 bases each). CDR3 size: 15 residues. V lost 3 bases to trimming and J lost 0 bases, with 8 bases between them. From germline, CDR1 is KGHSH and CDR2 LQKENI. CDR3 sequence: CASSPRGANTGELFF. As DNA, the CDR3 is TGTGCCAGCTCACCGCGAGGGGCGAACACCGGGGAGCTGTTTTTT.

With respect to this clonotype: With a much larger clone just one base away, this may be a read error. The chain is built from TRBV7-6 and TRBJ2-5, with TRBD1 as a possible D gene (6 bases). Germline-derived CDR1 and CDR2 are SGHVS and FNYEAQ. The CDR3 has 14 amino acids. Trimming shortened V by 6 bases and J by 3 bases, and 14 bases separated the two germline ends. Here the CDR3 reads CASRPGTRKETQYF. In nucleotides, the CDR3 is TGTGCCAGCAGACCCGGGACACGGAAAGAGACCCAGTACTTC.

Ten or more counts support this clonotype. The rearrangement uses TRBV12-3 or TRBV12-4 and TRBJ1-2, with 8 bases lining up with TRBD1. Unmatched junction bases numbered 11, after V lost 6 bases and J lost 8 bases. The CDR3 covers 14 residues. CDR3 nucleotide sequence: TGTGCCAGCAGCCACGCTGGGACAGGCAGGGGCTACACCTTC. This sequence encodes CASSHAGTGRGYTF.

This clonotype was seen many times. CDR3: CSARVGGKGLFYNEQFF. The DNA for the CDR3 is TGCAGTGCTAGAGTAGGAGGGAAGGGATTGTTTTACAATGAGCAGTTCTTC. This rearrangement joins TRBV20-1 to TRBJ2-1; possible D gene TRBD2, 6 bases. This CDR3 is built from 17 residues. Trimming shortened V by 1 base and J by 4 bases, and 20 bases separated the two germline ends. Germline V CDR1 and CDR2: DFQATT, SNEGSKA (reference sequence).

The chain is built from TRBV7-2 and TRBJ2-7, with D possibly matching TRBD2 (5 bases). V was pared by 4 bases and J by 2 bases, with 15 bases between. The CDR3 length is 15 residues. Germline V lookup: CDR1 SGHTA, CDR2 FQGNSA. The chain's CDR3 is CASSSQSGETYEQYF. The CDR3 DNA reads TGTGCCAGCAGCTCCCAGTCCGGGGAGACCTACGAGCAGTACTTC.

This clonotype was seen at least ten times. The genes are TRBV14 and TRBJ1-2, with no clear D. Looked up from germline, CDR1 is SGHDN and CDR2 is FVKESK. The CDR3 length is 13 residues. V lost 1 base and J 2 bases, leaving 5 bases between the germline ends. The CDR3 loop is CASSQALNYGYTF. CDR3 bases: TGTGCCAGCAGCCAAGCTCTCAACTATGGCTACACCTTC.

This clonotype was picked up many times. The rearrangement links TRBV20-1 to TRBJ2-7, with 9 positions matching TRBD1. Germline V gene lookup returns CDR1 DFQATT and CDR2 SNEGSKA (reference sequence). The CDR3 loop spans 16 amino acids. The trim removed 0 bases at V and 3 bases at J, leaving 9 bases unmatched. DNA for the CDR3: TGCAGTGCTAGAGATCTTCCGGGACAGGGACTCTACGAGCAGTACTTC. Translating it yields CSARDLPGQGLYEQYF.

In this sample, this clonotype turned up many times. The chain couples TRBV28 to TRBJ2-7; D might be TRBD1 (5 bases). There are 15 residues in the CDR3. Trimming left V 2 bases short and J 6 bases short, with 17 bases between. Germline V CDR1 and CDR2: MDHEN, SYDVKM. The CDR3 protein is CASSLEGVATSEQYF. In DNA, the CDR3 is TGTGCCAGCAGTTTAGAAGGGGTAGCAACATCCGAGCAGTACTTC.

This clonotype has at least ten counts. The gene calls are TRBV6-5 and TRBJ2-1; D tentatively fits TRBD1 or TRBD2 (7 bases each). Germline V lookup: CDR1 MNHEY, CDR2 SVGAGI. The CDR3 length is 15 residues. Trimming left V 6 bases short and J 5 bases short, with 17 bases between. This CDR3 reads CASRSGGALNNEQFF. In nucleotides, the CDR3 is TGTGCCAGCAGGTCAGGGGGGGCCCTTAACAATGAGCAGTTCTTC.

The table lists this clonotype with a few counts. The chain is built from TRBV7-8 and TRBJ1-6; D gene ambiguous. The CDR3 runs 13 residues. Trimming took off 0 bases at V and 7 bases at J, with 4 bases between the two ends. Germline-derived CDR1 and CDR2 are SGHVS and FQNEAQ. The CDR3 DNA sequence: TGTGCCAGCAGCTTAGCCGAGAATTCACCCCTCCACTTT. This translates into CASSLAENSPLHF.

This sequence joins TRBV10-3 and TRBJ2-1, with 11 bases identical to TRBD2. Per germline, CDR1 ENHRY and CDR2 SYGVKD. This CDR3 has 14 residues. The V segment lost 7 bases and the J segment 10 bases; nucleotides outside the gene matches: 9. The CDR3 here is CAITTSGSRAEQFF. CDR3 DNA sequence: TGTGCCATCACAACTAGCGGGAGTCGGGCCGAGCAGTTCTTC.

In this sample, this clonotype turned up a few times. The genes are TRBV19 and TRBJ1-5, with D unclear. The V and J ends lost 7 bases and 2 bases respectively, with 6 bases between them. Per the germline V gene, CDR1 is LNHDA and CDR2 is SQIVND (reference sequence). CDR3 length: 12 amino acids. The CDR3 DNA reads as TGTGCCAGTAACTCTGGCAATCAGCCCCAGCATTTT. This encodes CASNSGNQPQHF.

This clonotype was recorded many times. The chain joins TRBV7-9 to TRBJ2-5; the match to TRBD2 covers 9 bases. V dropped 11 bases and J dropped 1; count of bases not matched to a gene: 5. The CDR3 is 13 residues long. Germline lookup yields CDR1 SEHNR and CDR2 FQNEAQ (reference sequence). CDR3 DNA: TGTGCCGGGGAGACTAGCGGCCAAGAGACCCAGTACTTC. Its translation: CAGETSGQETQYF.

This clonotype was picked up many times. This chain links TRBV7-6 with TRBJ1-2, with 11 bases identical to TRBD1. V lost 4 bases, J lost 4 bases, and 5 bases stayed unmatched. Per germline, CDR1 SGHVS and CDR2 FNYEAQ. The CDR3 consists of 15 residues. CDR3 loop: CASSSGQGVSYGYTF. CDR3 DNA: TGTGCCAGCAGCTCGGGACAGGGGGTTAGCTATGGCTACACCTTC.

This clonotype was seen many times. The chain's CDR3 is CASSGRTGTRYEQYF. The CDR3 nucleotides are TGTGCCAGCAGCGGAAGGACAGGAACTAGGTACGAGCAGTACTTC. The chain is built from TRBV7-2 and TRBJ2-7, with 7 bases fitting TRBD1. Germline CDR1 and CDR2: SGHTA and FQGNSA. This CDR3 spans 15 amino acids. Germline trimming cut 5 bases from V and 4 bases from J; bases unmatched to any gene: 11.

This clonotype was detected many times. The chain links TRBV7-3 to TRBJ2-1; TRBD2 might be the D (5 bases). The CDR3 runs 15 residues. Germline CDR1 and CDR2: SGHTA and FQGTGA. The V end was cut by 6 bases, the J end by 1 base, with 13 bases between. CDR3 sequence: CASSQVRGSYNEQFF. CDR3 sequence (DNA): TGTGCCAGCAGTCAAGTCCGGGGATCCTACAATGAGCAGTTCTTC.

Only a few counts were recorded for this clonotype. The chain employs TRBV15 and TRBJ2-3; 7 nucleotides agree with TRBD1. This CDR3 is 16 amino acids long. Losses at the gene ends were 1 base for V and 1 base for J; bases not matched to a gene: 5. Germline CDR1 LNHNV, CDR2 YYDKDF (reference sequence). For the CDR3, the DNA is TGTGCCACCAGCAGAGGTCAAGGGGGCCGCACAGATACGCAGTATTTT. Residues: CATSRGQGGRTDTQYF.

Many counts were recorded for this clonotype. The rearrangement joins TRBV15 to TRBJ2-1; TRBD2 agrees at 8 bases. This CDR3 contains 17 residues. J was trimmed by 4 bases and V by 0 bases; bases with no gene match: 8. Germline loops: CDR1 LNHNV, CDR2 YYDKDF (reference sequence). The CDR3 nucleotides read TGTGCCACCAGCAGAGATAGAGCGGGAGTGGGTTACAATGAGCAGTTCTTC. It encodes CATSRDRAGVGYNEQFF. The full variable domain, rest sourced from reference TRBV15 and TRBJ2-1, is DAMVIQNPRYQVTQFGKPVTLSCSQTLNHNVMYWYQQKSSQAPKLLFHYYDKDFNNEADTPDNFQSRRPNTSFCFLDIRSPGLGDTAMYLCATSRDRAGVGYNEQFFGPGTRLTVL.

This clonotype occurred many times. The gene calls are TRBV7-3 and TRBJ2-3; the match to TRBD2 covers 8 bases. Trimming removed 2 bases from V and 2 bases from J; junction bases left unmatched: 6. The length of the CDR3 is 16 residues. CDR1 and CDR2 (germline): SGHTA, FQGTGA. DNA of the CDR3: TGTGCCAGCAGCTTACTGAGCGGGGGAACCACAGATACGCAGTATTTT. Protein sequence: CASSLLSGGTTDTQYF.

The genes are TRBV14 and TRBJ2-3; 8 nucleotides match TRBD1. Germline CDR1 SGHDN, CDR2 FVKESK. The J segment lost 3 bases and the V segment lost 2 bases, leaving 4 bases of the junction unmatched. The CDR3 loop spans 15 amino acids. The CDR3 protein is CASSQWTGLTDTQYF. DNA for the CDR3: TGTGCCAGCAGCCAATGGACAGGGTTGACAGATACGCAGTATTTT. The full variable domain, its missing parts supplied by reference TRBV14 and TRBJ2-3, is EAGVTQFPSHSVIEKGQTVTLRCDPISGHDNLYWYRRVMGKEIKFLLHFVKESKQDESGMPNNRFLAERTGGTYSTLKVQPAELEDSGVYFCASSQWTGLTDTQYFGPGTRLTVL.

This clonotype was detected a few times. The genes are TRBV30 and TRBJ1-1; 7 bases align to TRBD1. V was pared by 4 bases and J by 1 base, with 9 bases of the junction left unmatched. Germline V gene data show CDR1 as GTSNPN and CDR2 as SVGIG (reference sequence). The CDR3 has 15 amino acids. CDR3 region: CAWNEQGLWNTEAFF. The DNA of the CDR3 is TGTGCCTGGAACGAACAGGGGTTATGGAACACTGAAGCTTTCTTT.